This T cell receptor (beta chain) stems from a study of blood T cell repertoires in COVID-19. With 1 base removed from V and 5 bases from J, the gap between germline ends came to 11 bases. There are 14 residues in the CDR3. Germline lookup yields CDR1 SGHNT and CDR2 YYREEE (reference sequence). Produced via immunoSEQ multiplex PCR; TCRdb's table is partial and in-frame only. The sample consists of 60,000 to 80,000 clones, around 82% of them appearing once. Source material: peripheral blood. V gene TRBV5-4 combines with J gene TRBJ2-3; D gene unclear. This receptor was obtained from a man in his forties or fifties with active COVID-19. This CDR3 reads CASSLSSGGDTQYF. The DNA of the CDR3 is TGTGCCAGCAGCTTGTCGTCCGGCGGAGATACGCAGTATTTT.